This passage covers 12 T cell receptor beta chains from one sample sequenced in a study of early stage breast cancer tumors. Clones were sequenced by immunoSEQ multiplex PCR, and TCRdb holds only the in-frame ones, with some missing. Of 55,000 to 70,000 clones in the sample, about 85% were seen once. Material for sequencing was blood. These TCRs come from a person between 35 and 49 years old with breast cancer.

V is TRBV5-6 and J is TRBJ2-1; D is uncertain. Trimming cost V 4 bases and J 0 bases, with 11 bases left between them. Germline V gene data show CDR1 as SGHDT and CDR2 as YYEEEE. CDR3 length: 15 amino acids. Written as DNA, the CDR3 is TGTGCCAGCAGCGCCACACTGTCCTCCTACAATGAGCAGTTCTTC. It is translated as CASSATLSSYNEQFF. Combining the CDR3 with reference TRBV5-6 and TRBJ2-1 gives the whole variable domain DAGVTQSPTHLIKTRGQQVTLRCSPKSGHDTVSWYQQALGQGPQFIFQYYEEEERQRGNFPDRFSGHQFPNYSSELNVNALLLGDSALYLCASSATLSSYNEQFFGPGTRLTVL.

This chain joins TRBV7-9 and TRBJ2-3; maybe TRBD2 (6 bases). Deletions cut 7 bases from V and 0 bases from J, with 14 bases between. Germline V CDR1 and CDR2: SEHNR, FQNEAQ (reference sequence). The CDR3 runs to 15 residues. CDR3 sequence: CASTPRGTSTDTQYF. CDR3 DNA: TGTGCCAGCACCCCCCGGGGGACGAGCACAGATACGCAGTATTTT.

J is TRBJ1-1 and V is TRBV28; maybe TRBD1 (6 bases). V was cut by 4 bases and J by 4 bases, with 16 bases left in between. The germline V gene encodes CDR1 MDHEN and CDR2 SYDVKM. This CDR3 has 15 residues. Written as DNA, the CDR3 is TGTGCCAGCAGTTACACAGGGTCGGGGGGCACTGAAGCTTTCTTT. Its translation is CASSYTGSGGTEAFF.

The rearrangement joins TRBV5-4 to TRBJ1-2; tentative D call: TRBD1 (6 bases). The CDR3 covers 14 residues. Germline-derived CDR1 and CDR2 are SGHNT and YYREEE (reference sequence). V was pared by 6 bases and J by 4 bases, with 16 bases between. This CDR3 is CASTLGGGVYGYTF. CDR3 in DNA: TGTGCCAGCACCCTGGGAGGGGGGGTCTATGGCTACACCTTC.

The chain joins TRBV7-3 to TRBJ2-2; D could derive from TRBD1 or TRBD2 (5 bases each). Germline CDR1 reads SGHTA; CDR2 reads FQGTGA. V was clipped by 3 bases and J by 4 bases, with 9 bases between them. The CDR3 is 14 residues long. The CDR3 DNA sequence: TGTGCCAGCAGCTTGAGGGGTAGCACCGGGGAGCTGTTTTTT. Its translation: CASSLRGSTGELFF.

The rearrangement joins TRBV29-1 to TRBJ2-1; 8 nucleotides align to TRBD2. The CDR3 covers 14 residues. With V trimmed by 4 bases and J by 4 bases, 6 bases remained unmatched. CDR1 is SQVTM, CDR2 ANQGSEA, per germline. The CDR3 bases are TGCAGCGTTGTTACCGCTAGCGGGTACAATGAGCAGTTCTTC. This translates into CSVVTASGYNEQFF.

This sequence joins TRBV5-1 and TRBJ2-3, with D perhaps TRBD2 (5 bases). This CDR3 comprises 15 residues. The germline gives CDR1 SGHRS, CDR2 YFSETQ. Trimming cost V 0 bases and J 1 base, with 9 bases left between them. The CDR3 nucleotides are TGCGCCAGCAGCTTGGGCGGGTGGGGCACAGATACGCAGTATTTT. It encodes CASSLGGWGTDTQYF.

The V gene is TRBV2, the J gene TRBJ2-2; no firm D call. The CDR3 has 13 residues. Trimming pared 7 bases from V and 3 bases from J, leaving 9 bases between. Germline CDR1 SNHLY, CDR2 FYNNEI. The CDR3 region has the DNA TGTGCCAGCATATCATGGGACACCGGGGAGCTGTTTTTT. Translating it yields CASISWDTGELFF. The full variable domain, rest sourced from reference TRBV2 and TRBJ2-2, is EPEVTQTPSHQVTQMGQEVILRCVPISNHLYFYWYRQILGQKVEFLVSFYNNEISEKSEIFDDQFSVERPDGSNFTLKIRSTKLEDSAMYFCASISWDTGELFFGEGSRLTVL.

The rearrangement uses TRBV12-5 and TRBJ2-1, with TRBD1 identical over 7 bases. The CDR3 runs to 14 residues. Germline assignment: CDR1 LGHNT and CDR2 FRNRAP. The junction had 6 bases not matched to a gene; V was cut back by 7 bases and J by 3 bases. The CDR3 is CASAFDRDYNEQFF. The CDR3 DNA reads TGTGCTAGTGCTTTCGACAGGGACTACAATGAGCAGTTCTTC.

This clone was recorded a few times. The chain is built from TRBV9 and TRBJ2-1; D might be TRBD1 (5 bases). V was clipped by 2 bases and J by 7 bases, with 22 bases between them. This CDR3 has 17 amino acids. CDR1 is SGDLS and CDR2 is YYNGEE in the germline V gene. The CDR3, as DNA: TGTGCCAGCAGCGTGGGTCTTGGTCCAGGGAAAACGAATGAGCAGTTCTTC. This codes for CASSVGLGPGKTNEQFF. Using reference TRBV9 and TRBJ2-1 for the parts outside the CDR3, the full variable domain is DSGVTQTPKHLITATGQRVTLRCSPRSGDLSVYWYQQSLDQGLQFLIQYYNGEERAKGNILERFSAQQFPDLHSELNLSSLELGDSALYFCASSVGLGPGKTNEQFFGPGTRLTVL.

Only a few counts were recorded for this clone. This rearrangement joins TRBV7-2 to TRBJ2-7; D unclear. Germline CDR1 is SGHTA and CDR2 is FQGNSA. The CDR3 covers 14 residues. V gave up 10 bases and J gave up 0 bases, with 16 bases separating them. The CDR3 DNA reads TGTGCCAACAAACGTGGTCCGGGCTCCTACGAGCAGTACTTC. Its protein is CANKRGPGSYEQYF.

V is TRBV11-3 and J is TRBJ2-1; 10 nucleotides align to TRBD2. The CDR3 consists of 17 residues. The germline V gene encodes CDR1 SGHNT and CDR2 YENEEA. With 0 bases clipped from V and 2 bases from J, the junction kept 4 bases outside the gene matches. CDR3 sequence reads: CASSLEASGGAYNEQFF. In DNA form, the CDR3 reads TGTGCCAGCAGCTTAGAAGCTAGCGGGGGAGCCTACAATGAGCAGTTCTTC.